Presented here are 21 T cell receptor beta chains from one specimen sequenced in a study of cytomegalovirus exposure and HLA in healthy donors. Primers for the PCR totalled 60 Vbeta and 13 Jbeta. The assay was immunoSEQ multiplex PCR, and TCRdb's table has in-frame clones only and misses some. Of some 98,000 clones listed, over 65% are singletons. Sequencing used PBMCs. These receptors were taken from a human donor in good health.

In DNA form, the CDR3 reads TGCGCCAGCAGCTCGTCAGTACAGGGAACCGGTGAGCAGTTCTTC. Translation: CASSSSVQGTGEQFF. The chain employs TRBV5-1 and TRBJ2-1; the D gene is possibly TRBD1 (6 bases). Per germline, CDR1 SGHRS and CDR2 YFSETQ. V was cut by 3 bases and J by 9 bases, with 19 bases left in between. CDR3 length: 15 residues.

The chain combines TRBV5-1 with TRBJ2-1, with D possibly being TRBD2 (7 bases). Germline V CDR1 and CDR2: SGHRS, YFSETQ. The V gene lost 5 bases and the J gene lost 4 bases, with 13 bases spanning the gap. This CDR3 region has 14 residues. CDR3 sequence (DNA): TGCGCCAGCAGTGAGGGGGGGGAGTACAATGAGCAGTTCTTC. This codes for CASSEGGEYNEQFF.

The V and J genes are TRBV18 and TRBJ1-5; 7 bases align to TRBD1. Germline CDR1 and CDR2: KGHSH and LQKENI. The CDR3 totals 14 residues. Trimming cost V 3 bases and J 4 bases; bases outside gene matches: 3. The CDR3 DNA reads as TGTGCCAGCTCACCTCGACAGGGTAATCAGCCCCAGCATTTT. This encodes CASSPRQGNQPQHF.

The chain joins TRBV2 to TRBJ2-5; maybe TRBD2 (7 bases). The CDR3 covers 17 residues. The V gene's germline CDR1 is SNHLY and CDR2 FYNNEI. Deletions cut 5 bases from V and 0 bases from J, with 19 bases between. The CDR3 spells CASSTEQGGGNQETQYF. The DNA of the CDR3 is TGTGCCAGCAGTACGGAACAGGGCGGGGGCAACCAAGAGACCCAGTACTTC. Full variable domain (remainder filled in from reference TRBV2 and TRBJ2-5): EPEVTQTPSHQVTQMGQEVILRCVPISNHLYFYWYRQILGQKVEFLVSFYNNEISEKSEIFDDQFSVERPDGSNFTLKIRSTKLEDSAMYFCASSTEQGGGNQETQYFGPGTRLLVL.

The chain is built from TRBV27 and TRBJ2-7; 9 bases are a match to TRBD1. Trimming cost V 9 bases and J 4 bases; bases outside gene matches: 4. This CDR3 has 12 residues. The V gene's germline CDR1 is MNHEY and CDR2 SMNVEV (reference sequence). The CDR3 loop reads CASWDRAYEQYF. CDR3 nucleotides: TGTGCCAGTTGGGACAGGGCATACGAGCAGTACTTC.

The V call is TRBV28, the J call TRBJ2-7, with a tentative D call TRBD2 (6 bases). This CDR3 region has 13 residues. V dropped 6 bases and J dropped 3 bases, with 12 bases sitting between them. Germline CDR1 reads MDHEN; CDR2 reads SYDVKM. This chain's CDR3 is CASREGRRYEQYF. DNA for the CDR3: TGTGCCAGCAGGGAGGGCCGTCGCTACGAGCAGTACTTC.

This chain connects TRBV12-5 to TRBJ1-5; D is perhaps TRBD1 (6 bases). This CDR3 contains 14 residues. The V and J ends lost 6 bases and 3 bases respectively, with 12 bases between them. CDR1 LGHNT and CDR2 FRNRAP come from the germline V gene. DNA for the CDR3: TGTGCTAGTGGACCGGACAGCATCAATCAGCCCCAGCATTTT. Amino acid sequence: CASGPDSINQPQHF.

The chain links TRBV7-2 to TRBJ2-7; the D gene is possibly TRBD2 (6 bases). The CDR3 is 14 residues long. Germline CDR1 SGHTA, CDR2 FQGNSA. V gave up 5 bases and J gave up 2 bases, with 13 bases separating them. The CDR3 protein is CASSLAVAAYEQYF. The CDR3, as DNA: TGTGCCAGCAGCCTCGCGGTAGCGGCCTACGAGCAGTACTTC.

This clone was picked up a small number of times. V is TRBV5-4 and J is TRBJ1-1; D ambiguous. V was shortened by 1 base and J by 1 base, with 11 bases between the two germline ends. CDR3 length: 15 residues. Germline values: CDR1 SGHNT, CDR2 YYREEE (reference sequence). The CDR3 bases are TGTGCCAGCAGCTTGAGAGGTGATGGGAACACTGAAGCTTTCTTT. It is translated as CASSLRGDGNTEAFF.

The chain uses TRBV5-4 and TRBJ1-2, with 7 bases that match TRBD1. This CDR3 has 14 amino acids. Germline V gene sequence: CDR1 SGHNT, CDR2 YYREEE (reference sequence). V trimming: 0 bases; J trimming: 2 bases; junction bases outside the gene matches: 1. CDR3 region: CASSLGQGNYGYTF. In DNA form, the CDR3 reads TGTGCCAGCAGCTTGGGACAGGGAAACTATGGCTACACCTTC.

The CDR3 sequence is CASSFPGRNTEAFF. The CDR3 DNA follows: TGTGCCAGCAGCTTTCCCGGGAGGAACACTGAAGCTTTCTTT. The V and J genes are TRBV11-1 and TRBJ1-1; D is unclear. V lost 3 bases and J lost 1, with 9 bases in between. The CDR3 is made up of 14 amino acids. CDR1 and CDR2 from the germline V gene are SGHAT and FQDESV (reference sequence).

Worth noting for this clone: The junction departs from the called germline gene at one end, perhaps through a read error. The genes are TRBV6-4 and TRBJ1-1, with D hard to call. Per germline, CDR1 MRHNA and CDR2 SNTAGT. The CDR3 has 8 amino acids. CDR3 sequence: CASMALFF. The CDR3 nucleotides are TGTGCCAGCATGGCCCTTTTTTTT.

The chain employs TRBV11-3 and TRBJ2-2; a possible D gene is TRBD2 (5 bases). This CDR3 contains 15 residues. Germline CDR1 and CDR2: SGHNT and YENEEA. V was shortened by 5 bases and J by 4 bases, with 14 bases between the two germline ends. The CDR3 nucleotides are TGTGCCAGCAGCCCCAGGAGGTCGGGCACCGGGGAGCTGTTTTTT. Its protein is CASSPRRSGTGELFF.

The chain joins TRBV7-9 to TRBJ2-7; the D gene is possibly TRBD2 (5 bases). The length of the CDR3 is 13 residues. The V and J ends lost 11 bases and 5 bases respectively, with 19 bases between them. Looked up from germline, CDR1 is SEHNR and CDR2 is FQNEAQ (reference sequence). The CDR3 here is CAARGFGEDEQYF. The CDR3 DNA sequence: TGTGCCGCTCGGGGTTTTGGAGAGGACGAGCAGTACTTC.

CDR3 region: CASSFPGTGDGYTF. Here the CDR3 DNA reads TGTGCCAGCAGCTTCCCCGGGACAGGGGATGGCTACACCTTC. The chain uses TRBV7-9 and TRBJ1-2; 10 positions match TRBD1. The V gene's germline CDR1 is SEHNR and CDR2 FQNEAQ (reference sequence). The CDR3 runs to 14 residues. The V gene end was trimmed by 3 bases and the J gene end by 6 bases; junction bases not matched to a gene: 4.

The CDR3 sequence: CASSYSPGADEKLFF. The DNA for the CDR3 is TGTGCCAGCAGTTACTCGCCAGGGGCGGATGAAAAACTGTTTTTT. The rearrangement joins TRBV6-6 to TRBJ1-4, with D maybe TRBD1 (6 bases). The length of the CDR3 is 15 residues. Trimming stripped 0 bases from V and 6 bases from J, with 11 bases between. Per germline, CDR1 MNHNY and CDR2 SVGAGI (reference sequence).

The CDR3 DNA follows: TGTGCCAGCAGTTTGTTGGCTAGCGGGAGCCAGAATGAGCAGTTCTTC. Amino acid sequence: CASSLLASGSQNEQFF. The V call is TRBV27, the J call TRBJ2-1; 10 bases fit TRBD2. CDR1 and CDR2 (germline): MNHEY, SMNVEV (reference sequence). The CDR3 covers 16 residues. The junction had 9 bases not matched to a gene; V was cut back by 3 bases and J by 7 bases.

CDR3 coding DNA: TGTGCCAGTAGTCGGACAGGACTCTCTGGGGCCAACGTCCTGACTTTC. Translating it yields CASSRTGLSGANVLTF. This chain joins TRBV19 and TRBJ2-6; TRBD1 aligns across 7 bases. Trimming cost V 5 bases and J 0 bases; bases outside gene matches: 4. The CDR3 runs 16 residues. CDR1 is LNHDA, CDR2 SQIVND, per germline (reference sequence).

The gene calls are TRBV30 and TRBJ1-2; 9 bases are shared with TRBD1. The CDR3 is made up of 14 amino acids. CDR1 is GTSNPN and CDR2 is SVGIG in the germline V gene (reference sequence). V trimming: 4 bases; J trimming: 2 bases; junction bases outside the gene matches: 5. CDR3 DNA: TGTGCCTGGAACTCCGGGACAGGGAACTATGGCTACACCTTC. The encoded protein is CAWNSGTGNYGYTF.

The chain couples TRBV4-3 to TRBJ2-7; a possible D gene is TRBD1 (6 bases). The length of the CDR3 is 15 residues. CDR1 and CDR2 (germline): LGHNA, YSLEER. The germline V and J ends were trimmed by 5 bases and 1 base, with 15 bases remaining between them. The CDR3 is CASSKEQGWSYEQYF. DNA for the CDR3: TGCGCCAGCAGCAAGGAGCAGGGGTGGTCCTACGAGCAGTACTTC.

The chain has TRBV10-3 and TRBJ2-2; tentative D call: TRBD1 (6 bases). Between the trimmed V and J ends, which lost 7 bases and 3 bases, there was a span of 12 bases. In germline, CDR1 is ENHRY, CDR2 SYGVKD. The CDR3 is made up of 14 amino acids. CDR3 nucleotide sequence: TGTGCCATCACCCCGACAGGCGACACCGGGGAGCTGTTTTTT. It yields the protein CAITPTGDTGELFF.